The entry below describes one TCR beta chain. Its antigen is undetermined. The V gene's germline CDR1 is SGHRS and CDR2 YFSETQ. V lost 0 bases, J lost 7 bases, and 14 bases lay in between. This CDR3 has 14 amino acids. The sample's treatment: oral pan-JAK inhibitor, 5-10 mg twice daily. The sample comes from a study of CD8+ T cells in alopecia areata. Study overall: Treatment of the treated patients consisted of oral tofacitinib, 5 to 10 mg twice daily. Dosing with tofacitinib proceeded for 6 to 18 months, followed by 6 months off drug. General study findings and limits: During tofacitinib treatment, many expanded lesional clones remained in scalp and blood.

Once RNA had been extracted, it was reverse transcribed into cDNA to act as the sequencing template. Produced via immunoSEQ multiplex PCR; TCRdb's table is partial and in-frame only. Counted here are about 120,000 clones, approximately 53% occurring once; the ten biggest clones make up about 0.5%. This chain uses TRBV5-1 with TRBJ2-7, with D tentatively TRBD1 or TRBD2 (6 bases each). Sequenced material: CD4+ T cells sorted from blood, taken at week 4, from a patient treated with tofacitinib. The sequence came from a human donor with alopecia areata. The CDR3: CASSLDPGAWEQYF. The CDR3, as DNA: TGCGCCAGCAGCTTGGACCCGGGGGCATGGGAGCAGTACTTC.